These T cell receptor beta chains were read from a single sample in a study of blood T cell repertoires in COVID-19. This table comes from immunoSEQ multiplex PCR, and its TCRdb copy is limited to in-frame clones, with some not included. The table includes about 140,000 clones, around 84% detected once. The sample comprised peripheral blood. The receptors stem from a woman aged 55-75 years with acute or convalescent COVID-19. Both conserved end residues are part of each CDR3. Fields, in order: CDR3 length, D gene, V gene, clone size, J gene, CDR3 protein, CDR3 DNA. The D gene is left open where the match is weak. Some rows have no size entry. The others give once, few or many, or a class for an expanded clone.

length: 15; D: NA; V: TRBV5-1; size: NA; J: TRBJ1-2; CDR3: CASSLAGRVPYGYTF; DNA: TGCGCCAGCAGCTTGGCCGGCAGGGTGCCCTATGGCTACACCTTC
length: 16; D: TRBD2; V: TRBV5-6; size: NA; J: TRBJ2-1; CDR3: CASSLAPIGGGNEQFF; DNA: TGTGCCAGCAGCTTGGCCCCTATCGGGGGGGGAAATGAGCAGTTCTTC
length: 15; D: NA; V: TRBV19; size: NA; J: TRBJ2-2; CDR3: CASSPRTRNTGELFF; DNA: TGTGCCAGTAGTCCCCGGACTCGGAACACCGGGGAGCTGTTTTTT
length: 13; D: NA; V: TRBV6-5; size: NA; J: TRBJ2-7; CDR3: CASSFRGTYEQYF; DNA: TGTGCCAGCAGTTTTAGGGGGACCTACGAGCAGTACTTC
length: 16; D: NA; V: TRBV7-8; size: few; J: TRBJ1-5; CDR3: CASSGQQGKGNQPQHF; DNA: TGTGCCAGCAGCGGACAACAGGGAAAGGGCAATCAGCCCCAGCATTTT
length: 15; D: TRBD1; V: TRBV14; size: NA; J: TRBJ1-4; CDR3: CASSLPGTGNEKLFF; DNA: TGTGCCAGCAGCCTCCCCGGGACAGGGAATGAAAAACTGTTTTTT
length: 13; D: NA; V: TRBV6-2/TRBV6-3; size: NA; J: TRBJ1-5; CDR3: CASSYQVPEPQHF; DNA: TGTGCCAGCAGTTACCAGGTCCCGGAGCCCCAGCATTTT
length: 11; D: NA; V: TRBV30; size: few; J: TRBJ1-1; CDR3: CAWGANTEAFF; DNA: TGTGCCTGGGGGGCTAACACTGAAGCTTTCTTT
length: 15; D: NA; V: TRBV7-9; size: NA; J: TRBJ1-4; CDR3: CASSLGGLRGEKLFF; DNA: TGTGCCAGCAGCTTAGGAGGGTTACGGGGTGAAAAACTGTTTTTT
length: 15; D: TRBD1; V: TRBV27; size: NA; J: TRBJ1-1; CDR3: CASRASGTVNTEAFF; DNA: TGTGCCAGCAGGGCCTCCGGGACAGTGAACACTGAAGCTTTCTTT
length: 16; D: TRBD2; V: TRBV7-8; size: NA; J: TRBJ2-3; CDR3: CASSLASGAPPDTQYF; DNA: TGTGCCAGCAGCTTAGCGAGCGGGGCCCCGCCAGATACGCAGTATTTT
length: 14; D: TRBD1; V: TRBV29-1; size: NA; J: TRBJ2-6; CDR3: CSVGDSSGANVLTF; DNA: TGCAGCGTTGGGGACAGCTCTGGGGCCAACGTCCTGACTTTC
length: 17; D: TRBD1; V: TRBV20-1; size: many; J: TRBJ2-3; CDR3: CSASPPPGQGATDTQYF; DNA: TGCAGTGCTAGTCCACCTCCGGGACAGGGGGCCACAGATACGCAGTATTTT
length: 14; D: NA; V: TRBV13; size: NA; J: TRBJ1-5; CDR3: CASSEGRSDQPQHF; DNA: TGTGCCAGCAGCGAGGGAAGGTCAGATCAGCCCCAGCATTTT
length: 14; D: NA; V: TRBV5-4; size: NA; J: TRBJ1-5; CDR3: CASSSQGSNQPQHF; DNA: TGTGCCAGCAGCTCACAGGGTAGCAATCAGCCCCAGCATTTT
length: 14; D: NA; V: TRBV28; size: NA; J: TRBJ1-1; CDR3: CASTPQIVGGLAFF; DNA: TGTGCCAGCACTCCCCAAATCGTCGGGGGGCTAGCTTTCTTT
length: 14; D: TRBD2; V: TRBV19; size: NA; J: TRBJ2-1; CDR3: CASSFSGGYNEQFF; DNA: TGTGCCAGTAGTTTTAGCGGGGGGTACAATGAGCAGTTCTTC
length: 15; D: NA; V: TRBV5-1; size: NA; J: TRBJ2-2; CDR3: CASSFSGTNTGELFF; DNA: TGCGCCAGCAGCTTTAGCGGAACGAACACCGGGGAGCTGTTTTTT
length: 15; D: NA; V: TRBV3-1/TRBV3-2; size: NA; J: TRBJ1-2; CDR3: CASSQGRVENYGYTF; DNA: TGTGCCAGCAGCCAGGGGAGGGTGGAGAACTATGGCTACACCTTC
length: 14; D: NA; V: TRBV6-2/TRBV6-3; size: once; J: TRBJ1-5; CDR3: CASSYSNRNQPQHF; DNA: TGTGCCAGCAGTTACTCGAATCGGAATCAGCCCCAGCATTTT
length: 15; D: TRBD1; V: TRBV19; size: once; J: TRBJ1-1; CDR3: CASSTRDRGKTEAFF; DNA: TGTGCCAGTAGTACCCGGGACAGGGGAAAAACTGAAGCTTTCTTT
length: 16; D: NA; V: TRBV15; size: NA; J: TRBJ1-1; CDR3: CATSRDSPGWDTEAFF; DNA: TGTGCCACCAGCAGAGATTCCCCCGGGTGGGACACTGAAGCTTTCTTT
length: 13; D: NA; V: TRBV14; size: NA; J: TRBJ1-2; CDR3: CASSSTGPYGYTF; DNA: TGTGCCAGCAGCTCCACAGGGCCCTATGGCTACACCTTC
length: 17; D: TRBD1; V: TRBV4-3; size: NA; J: TRBJ1-2; CDR3: CASSPTDRVLANYGYTF; DNA: TGCGCCAGCAGCCCCACGGACAGGGTATTAGCTAACTATGGCTACACCTTC
length: 13; D: NA; V: TRBV6-1; size: NA; J: TRBJ2-7; CDR3: CASSETGAYEQYF; DNA: TGTGCCAGCAGTGAAACGGGAGCCTACGAGCAGTACTTC
length: 19; D: TRBD1; V: TRBV14; size: once; J: TRBJ1-5; CDR3: CASSQRLNPDREGNQPQHF; DNA: TGTGCCAGCAGCCAACGATTAAACCCAGACAGGGAGGGCAATCAGCCCCAGCATTTT
length: 13; D: NA; V: TRBV14; size: NA; J: TRBJ1-2; CDR3: CASSHEIAYGYTF; DNA: TGTGCCAGCAGCCACGAGATAGCCTATGGCTACACCTTC
length: 15; D: NA; V: TRBV30; size: NA; J: TRBJ2-3; CDR3: CAWSVGGYSTDTQYF; DNA: TGTGCCTGGAGTGTGGGGGGTTATAGCACAGATACGCAGTATTTT
length: 13; D: TRBD2; V: TRBV24-1; size: NA; J: TRBJ2-5; CDR3: CATSSSGQETQYF; DNA: TGTGCCACCAGTTCTAGCGGCCAAGAGACCCAGTACTTC
length: 17; D: NA; V: TRBV21-1; size: NA; J: TRBJ1-2; CDR3: CASSKVTGGDLIYGYTF; DNA: TGTGCCAGCAGCAAAGTCACAGGGGGGGACCTGATCTATGGCTACACCTTC
length: 13; D: TRBD1; V: TRBV19; size: NA; J: TRBJ1-1; CDR3: CASLQGWNTEAFF; DNA: TGTGCCAGCCTACAGGGGTGGAACACTGAAGCTTTCTTT
length: 15; D: TRBD1; V: TRBV7-2; size: NA; J: TRBJ1-3; CDR3: CASSLGGQARNTIYF; DNA: TGTGCCAGCAGCTTAGGGGGACAGGCCCGAAACACCATATATTTT
length: 15; D: TRBD2; V: TRBV5-1; size: once; J: TRBJ2-1; CDR3: CASSLRRGEYNEQFF; DNA: TGCGCCAGCAGCTTGAGGCGGGGGGAATACAATGAGCAGTTCTTC
length: 13; D: NA; V: TRBV5-4; size: NA; J: TRBJ1-6; CDR3: CASTGEINSPLHF; DNA: TGTGCCAGCACAGGGGAAATTAATTCACCCCTCCACTTT
length: 15; D: NA; V: TRBV6-2/TRBV6-3; size: NA; J: TRBJ1-2; CDR3: CASSLQGGSPYGYTF; DNA: TGTGCCAGCAGCCTACAGGGCGGTTCCCCCTATGGCTACACCTTC
length: 15; D: NA; V: TRBV6-1; size: NA; J: TRBJ1-1; CDR3: CASSETKWRGTEAFF; DNA: TGTGCCAGCAGTGAAACGAAGTGGAGAGGCACTGAAGCTTTCTTT
length: 15; D: TRBD1; V: TRBV5-1; size: NA; J: TRBJ1-2; CDR3: CASSSQETGLVGYTF; DNA: TGCGCCAGCAGCTCACAGGAGACAGGGTTGGTTGGCTACACCTTC
length: 17; D: NA; V: TRBV19; size: NA; J: TRBJ2-2; CDR3: CASSIDIGGANTGELFF; DNA: TGTGCCAGTAGTATAGATATCGGCGGGGCGAACACCGGGGAGCTGTTTTTT
length: 12; D: TRBD2; V: TRBV12-3/TRBV12-4; size: once; J: TRBJ2-1; CDR3: CASSQFSGGGFF; DNA: TGTGCCAGCAGTCAGTTTAGCGGGGGAGGGTTCTTC
length: 18; D: NA; V: TRBV24-1; size: NA; J: TRBJ2-2; CDR3: CATSDFIGGMGITGELFF; DNA: TGTGCCACCAGTGATTTTATCGGGGGAATGGGGATTACCGGGGAGCTGTTTTTT
length: 17; D: TRBD1; V: TRBV11-2; size: NA; J: TRBJ1-5; CDR3: CASSLGGQGFSNQPQHF; DNA: TGTGCCAGCAGCTTAGGAGGACAGGGATTTAGCAATCAGCCCCAGCATTTT
length: 13; D: NA; V: TRBV6-6; size: NA; J: TRBJ1-4; CDR3: CASSYTGSEKLFF; DNA: TGTGCCAGCAGTTACACCGGTAGTGAAAAACTGTTTTTT
length: 14; D: NA; V: TRBV11-2; size: NA; J: TRBJ2-3; CDR3: CASSLTPRGDTQYF; DNA: TGTGCCAGCAGCTTAACTCCACGGGGAGATACGCAGTATTTT
length: 17; D: NA; V: TRBV4-2; size: NA; J: TRBJ2-5; CDR3: CASSQRVSGYLQETQYF; DNA: TGTGCCAGCAGCCAACGGGTCAGCGGATACCTACAAGAGACCCAGTACTTC
length: 15; D: NA; V: TRBV11-2; size: once; J: TRBJ2-3; CDR3: CASSLLGGSIDTQYF; DNA: TGTGCCAGCAGCTTGCTCGGGGGTTCAATAGATACGCAGTATTTT
length: 15; D: TRBD1; V: TRBV7-8; size: NA; J: TRBJ2-2; CDR3: CASSLLGQGTGELFF; DNA: TGTGCCAGCAGCTTATTAGGACAGGGGACCGGGGAGCTGTTTTTT
length: 11; D: NA; V: TRBV15; size: NA; J: TRBJ2-2; CDR3: CATKKQGELFF; DNA: TGTGCCACTAAGAAACAGGGGGAGCTGTTTTTT
length: 14; D: NA; V: TRBV5-1; size: NA; J: TRBJ1-1; CDR3: CASSLAGGNTEAFF; DNA: TGCGCCAGCAGCTTGGCCGGAGGGAACACTGAAGCTTTCTTT
length: 13; D: NA; V: TRBV18; size: NA; J: TRBJ2-5; CDR3: CASSRGQIETQYF; DNA: TGTGCCAGCTCACGGGGACAAATAGAGACCCAGTACTTC
length: 13; D: NA; V: TRBV29-1; size: NA; J: TRBJ2-3; CDR3: CSVVETSTDTQYF; DNA: TGCAGCGTTGTCGAGACTAGCACAGATACGCAGTATTTT
length: 17; D: TRBD1; V: TRBV30; size: NA; J: TRBJ1-1; CDR3: CAWSGGGDRAWNTEAFF; DNA: TGTGCCTGGAGTGGCGGCGGCGACAGGGCCTGGAACACTGAAGCTTTCTTT
length: 14; D: NA; V: TRBV11-3; size: NA; J: TRBJ2-7; CDR3: CASSSGGTAYEQYF; DNA: TGTGCCAGCAGCTCTGGGGGGACAGCCTACGAGCAGTACTTC
length: 15; D: NA; V: TRBV18; size: NA; J: TRBJ1-1; CDR3: CASSPRATVNTEAFF; DNA: TGTGCCAGCTCACCACGGGCGACAGTGAACACTGAAGCTTTCTTT
length: 16; D: NA; V: TRBV5-1; size: NA; J: TRBJ1-6; CDR3: CASSWTGGSYNSPLHF; DNA: TGCGCCAGCAGCTGGACGGGGGGGTCCTATAATTCACCCCTCCACTTT
length: 13; D: TRBD1; V: TRBV6-4; size: few; J: TRBJ1-5; CDR3: CASSLDRGKPQHF; DNA: TGTGCCAGCAGTCTAGACAGGGGAAAGCCCCAGCATTTT
length: 16; D: NA; V: TRBV23-1; size: NA; J: TRBJ2-1; CDR3: CASSQAPRGRGSEQFF; DNA: TGCGCCAGCAGTCAGGCCCCGAGGGGCCGGGGGAGTGAGCAGTTCTTC
length: 15; D: TRBD2; V: TRBV7-9; size: NA; J: TRBJ2-1; CDR3: CASSSQRDYFNEQFF; DNA: TGTGCCAGCAGCTCACAAAGGGACTACTTCAATGAGCAGTTCTTC
length: 14; D: TRBD1; V: TRBV5-6; size: NA; J: TRBJ2-7; CDR3: CASSRDRISYEQYF; DNA: TGTGCCAGCAGCCGGGACAGGATCAGCTACGAGCAGTACTTC
length: 15; D: TRBD1; V: TRBV2; size: NA; J: TRBJ1-5; CDR3: CASRGTVNSNQPQHF; DNA: TGTGCCAGCAGGGGGACAGTAAATAGCAATCAGCCCCAGCATTTT
length: 14; D: TRBD1; V: TRBV5-1; size: NA; J: TRBJ1-1; CDR3: CASSSGTGGTEAFF; DNA: TGCGCCAGCAGCTCCGGGACAGGGGGCACTGAAGCTTTCTTT